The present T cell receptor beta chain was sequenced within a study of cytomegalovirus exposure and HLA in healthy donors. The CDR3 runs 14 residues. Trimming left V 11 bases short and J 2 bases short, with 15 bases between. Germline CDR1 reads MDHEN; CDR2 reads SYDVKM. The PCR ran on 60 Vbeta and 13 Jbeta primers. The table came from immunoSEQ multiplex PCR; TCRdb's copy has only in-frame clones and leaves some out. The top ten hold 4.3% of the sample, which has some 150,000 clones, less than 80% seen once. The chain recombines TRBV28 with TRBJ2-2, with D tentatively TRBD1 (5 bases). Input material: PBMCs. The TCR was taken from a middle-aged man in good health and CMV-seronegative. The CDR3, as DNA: TGTGCCGCAATGGGGCAGAGCAACACCGGGGAGCTGTTTTTT. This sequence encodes CAAMGQSNTGELFF. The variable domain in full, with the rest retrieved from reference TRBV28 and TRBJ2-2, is DVKVTQSSRYLVKRTGEKVFLECVQDMDHENMFWYRQDPGLGLRLIYFSYDVKMKEKGDIPEGYSVSREKKERFSLILESASTNQTSMYLCAAMGQSNTGELFFGEGSRLTVL.